Below, 2 T cell receptor beta chains from the same sample are listed, as sequenced in a study of blood T cell repertoires in COVID-19. Measured with immunoSEQ multiplex PCR; TCRdb has only the in-frame clones, and not every one. The data show around 32,000 clones, approximately 86% seen once. The sequencing input was peripheral blood. The origin of the receptors is a woman at least 80 years old with active or convalescent COVID-19.

This clone was recorded once. This chain links TRBV20-1 with TRBJ1-3; no firm D call. This CDR3 is 15 amino acids long. CDR1 and CDR2 (germline): DFQATT, SNEGSKA (reference sequence). V lost 3 bases, J lost 0 bases, and 12 bases lay in between. Here the CDR3 DNA reads TGCAGTGCTAGTTTCACAACCAACTCTGGAAACACCATATATTTT. Residues: CSASFTTNSGNTIYF.

The chain uses TRBV28 and TRBJ1-1, with 7 bases fitting TRBD1. The V gene end was trimmed by 5 bases and the J gene end by 1 base; junction bases not matched to a gene: 4. Per germline, CDR1 MDHEN and CDR2 SYDVKM. CDR3 length: 14 amino acids. DNA for the CDR3: TGTGCCAGCAGTCTCGGGACAGAGAACACTGAAGCTTTCTTT. Amino acids: CASSLGTENTEAFF.